These T cell receptor beta chains were read from a single sample in a study of blood T cell repertoires in COVID-19. The repertoire was sequenced with immunoSEQ multiplex PCR; TCRdb's copy has only in-frame clones and lacks some. The repertoire holds 270,000 or so clones, with about 89% as singletons. The sample was peripheral blood. All receptors derive from a man between 35 and 55 years old with acute or convalescent COVID-19. The CDR3 runs from the conserved cysteine through the conserved F or W. A D gene is named only where the DNA matches it firmly. Clone size, where shown, is once, few, many, or a class for clones that have expanded.

V gene	J gene	clone size	D gene	CDR3 DNA	CDR3 protein
TRBV18	TRBJ1-2	-	TRBD1	TGTGCCAGCTGGGGACAGGGGGCTCACTATGGCTACACCTTC	CASWGQGAHYGYTF
TRBV19	TRBJ1-6	-	-	TGTGCCAGTAGTATTACCGTTCAGGATTCACCCCTCCACTTT	CASSITVQDSPLHF
TRBV6-4	TRBJ2-3	-	-	TGTGCCAGCAGTGACGCCGTCAGGGTGGGAAGCACAGATACGCAGTATTTT	CASSDAVRVGSTDTQYF
TRBV19	TRBJ1-5	-	-	TGTGCCAGTAGTATACCAATCGGCTCAGGGTTCCAGCCCCAGCATTTT	CASSIPIGSGFQPQHF
TRBV15	TRBJ1-4	-	-	TGTGCCACCGGAGTGAATTGGGGGGGAGAAAAACTGTTTTTT	CATGVNWGGEKLFF
TRBV7-2	TRBJ1-3	-	-	TGTGCCAGCAGCGGGGGAGGGCGAAACACCATATATTTT	CASSGGGRNTIYF
TRBV4-1	TRBJ2-7	-	TRBD1	TGCGCCAGTTCGACAGGGAACTACTACGAGCAGTACTTC	CASSTGNYYEQYF
TRBV5-1	TRBJ2-2	-	-	TGCGCCAGCAGCTCAAGACAGGCTGTGGCCGGGGAGCTGTTTTTT	CASSSRQAVAGELFF
TRBV24-1	TRBJ2-1	-	TRBD2	TGTGCCACCAGTGATATCTGGGGGGGCAATGAGCAGTTCTTC	CATSDIWGGNEQFF
TRBV3-1/TRBV3-2	TRBJ2-1	-	-	TGTGCCAGCAGCGCCAGGGGTACTAACAATGAGCAGTTCTTC	CASSARGTNNEQFF
TRBV30	TRBJ2-2	few	TRBD2	TGTGCCTGGATTCCGGGCGGGGGTCTCAACACCGGGGAGCTGTTTTTT	CAWIPGGGLNTGELFF
TRBV7-2	TRBJ1-2	once	TRBD1	TGTGCCAGCAGCTTAGCTCCAGGGGGCTATGGCTACACCTTC	CASSLAPGGYGYTF
TRBV6-5	TRBJ2-7	-	TRBD2	TGTGCCAGCAGTTACTCCAGGGCTAGCGGGGGGTACGAGCAGTACTTC	CASSYSRASGGYEQYF
TRBV5-6	TRBJ2-5	-	TRBD2	TGTGCCAGCAGCTTGTTAGGGAGGGAAATAGAGACCCAGTACTTC	CASSLLGREIETQYF
TRBV5-1	TRBJ1-1	-	-	TGCGCCAGCAGCTTGGCCGGACAGCCAAGCACTGAAGCTTTCTTT	CASSLAGQPSTEAFF
TRBV27	TRBJ2-1	-	-	TGTGCCAGCACAACCGCACGAGGGGGCAATGAGCAGTTCTTC	CASTTARGGNEQFF
TRBV6-5	TRBJ2-1	-	TRBD2	TGTGCCAGCAGTTCATACCGGACTAGCATCAACAATGAGCAGTTCTTC	CASSSYRTSINNEQFF
TRBV4-1	TRBJ1-2	few	TRBD1	TGCGCCAGCAGCCAAGATGGAACAGGGGTAGTGTCCTTCTATGGCTACACCTTC	CASSQDGTGVVSFYGYTF
TRBV5-1	TRBJ2-3	-	-	TGCGCCAGCAGCCTATATACAGATACGCAGTATTTT	CASSLYTDTQYF
TRBV5-4	TRBJ2-7	-	TRBD1	TGTGCCAGCAGCTTGACAGGGGTGAGCGAGCAGTACTTC	CASSLTGVSEQYF
TRBV5-4	TRBJ1-6	-	TRBD1	TGTGCCAGCAGCCCCACCCCGGACAGGGCGTCCCGTTCACCCCTCCACTTT	CASSPTPDRASRSPLHF
TRBV12-3/TRBV12-4	TRBJ1-1	-	-	TGTGCCAGCACCTCCTGGGGGGGGGAAGCTTTCTTT	CASTSWGGEAFF
TRBV6-5	TRBJ2-7	-	-	TGTGCCAGCAGCTTAATCCGGGACTCTTCCTACGAGCAGTACTTC	CASSLIRDSSYEQYF
TRBV15	TRBJ2-3	-	-	TGTGCCACCAGCAGAGACGCGGCAGATACGCAGTATTTT	CATSRDAADTQYF
TRBV5-5	TRBJ2-7	-	TRBD2	TGTGCCAGCAGCTTGGGGGCCCTAGCGGACACCTACGAGCAGTACTTC	CASSLGALADTYEQYF
TRBV6-5	TRBJ2-7	-	TRBD2	TGTGCCAGCGCGTCGTGGGGGGGGGAGCAGTACTTC	CASASWGGEQYF
TRBV27	TRBJ1-1	-	-	TGTGCCAGCAGTTTATCGACAGCGAACACTGAAGCTTTCTTT	CASSLSTANTEAFF
TRBV19	TRBJ1-1	-	TRBD1	TGTGCCAGTAGTATACAGGGGGACACTGAAGCTTTCTTT	CASSIQGDTEAFF
TRBV5-6	TRBJ2-3	-	-	TGTGCCAGCAGCTCGTACTCAAATACGCAGTATTTT	CASSSYSNTQYF
TRBV24-1	TRBJ2-1	-	-	TGTGCCACGCTGAACGGGACTCTACCCTACAATGAGCAGTTCTTC	CATLNGTLPYNEQFF
TRBV5-1	TRBJ2-7	-	TRBD1	TGCGCCAGCAGATATACAGGGGGCGCGTCCTACGAGCAGTACTTC	CASRYTGGASYEQYF
TRBV10-3	TRBJ2-1	-	TRBD1	TGTGCCACAACGGCCCCGGGACAGGGGAATGAGCAGTTCTTC	CATTAPGQGNEQFF
TRBV9	TRBJ2-2	-	TRBD1	TGTGCCAGCAGCGCCCGGCGACAGGGAAAGACCGGGGAGCTGTTTTTT	CASSARRQGKTGELFF